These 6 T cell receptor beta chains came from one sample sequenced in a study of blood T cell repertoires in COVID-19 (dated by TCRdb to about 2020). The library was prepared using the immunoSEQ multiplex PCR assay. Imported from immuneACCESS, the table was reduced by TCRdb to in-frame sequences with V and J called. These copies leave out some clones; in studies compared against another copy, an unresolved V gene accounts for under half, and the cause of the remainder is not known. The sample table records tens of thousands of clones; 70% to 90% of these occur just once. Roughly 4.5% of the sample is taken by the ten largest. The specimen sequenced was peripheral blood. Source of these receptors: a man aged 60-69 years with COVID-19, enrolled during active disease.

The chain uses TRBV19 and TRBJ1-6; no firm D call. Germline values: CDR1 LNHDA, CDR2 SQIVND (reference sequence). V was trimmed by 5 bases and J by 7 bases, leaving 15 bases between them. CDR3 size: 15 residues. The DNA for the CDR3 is TGTGCCAGTAGTGGTGGAAGGACGGGAAATTCACCCCTCCACTTT. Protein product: CASSGGRTGNSPLHF.

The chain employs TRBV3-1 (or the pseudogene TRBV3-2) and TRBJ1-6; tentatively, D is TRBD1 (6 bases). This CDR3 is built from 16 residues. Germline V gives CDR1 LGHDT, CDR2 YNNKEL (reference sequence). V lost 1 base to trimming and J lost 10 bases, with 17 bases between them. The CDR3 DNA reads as TGTGCCAGCAGCCAAGGTACCCAGGGGCCCATCTCACCCCTCCACTTT. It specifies CASSQGTQGPISPLHF.

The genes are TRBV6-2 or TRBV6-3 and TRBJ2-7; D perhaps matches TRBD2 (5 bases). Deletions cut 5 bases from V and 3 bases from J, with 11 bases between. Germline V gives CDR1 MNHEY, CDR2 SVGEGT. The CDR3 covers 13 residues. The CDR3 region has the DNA TGTGCCAGCAGTCTACCCGGGATCTACGAGCAGTACTTC. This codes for CASSLPGIYEQYF.

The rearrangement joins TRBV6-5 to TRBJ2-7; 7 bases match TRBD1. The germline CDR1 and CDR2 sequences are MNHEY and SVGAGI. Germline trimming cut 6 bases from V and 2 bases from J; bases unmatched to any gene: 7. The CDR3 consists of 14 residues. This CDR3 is CASRGLGQTYEQYF. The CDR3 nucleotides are TGTGCCAGCAGGGGATTGGGACAGACCTACGAGCAGTACTTC.

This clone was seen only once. As DNA, the CDR3 is TGTGCCAGCAGCAACACAGGGGACGGCACTGAAGCTTTCTTT. Amino acids: CASSNTGDGTEAFF. The V and J genes are TRBV6-5 and TRBJ1-1, with 7 bases identical to TRBD1. The CDR3 has 14 residues. The germline gives CDR1 MNHEY, CDR2 SVGAGI. V lost 6 bases, J lost 4 bases, and 8 bases stayed unmatched.

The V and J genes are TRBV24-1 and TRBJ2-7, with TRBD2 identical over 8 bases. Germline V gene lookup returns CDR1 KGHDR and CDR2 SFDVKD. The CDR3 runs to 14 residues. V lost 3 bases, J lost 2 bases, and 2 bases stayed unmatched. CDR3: CATSDREGTYEQYF. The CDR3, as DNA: TGTGCCACCAGTGATCGGGAGGGTACCTACGAGCAGTACTTC.